These 8 T cell receptor beta chains share one sample of origin, sequenced in a study of T-cell memory formation after mild COVID-19. TCRdb redid the calling of the 5' RACE reads with MiXCR, one entry per CDR3 protein. Among some 120,000 distinct CDR3 sequences listed, 16% were seen once. Sequencing was done on a sample of PBMCs or a T cell subset sorted from them (not recorded which). The origin of the receptors is an adult woman who had mild COVID-19 (a few samples of this study predate the infection). Cell type and time point are not known.

The V and J genes are TRBV12-3 or TRBV12-4 and TRBJ1-4; possibly TRBD1 for D (5 bases). The CDR3 is 14 residues long. V dropped 5 bases and J dropped 7 bases, with 14 bases sitting between them. CDR3 region: CASSLSGASEKLFF. For the CDR3, the DNA is TGTGCCAGCAGTCTTAGCGGGGCGAGTGAAAAACTGTTTTTT.

V usage is TRBV18 and J usage is TRBJ1-2; the match to TRBD1 covers 7 bases. With V trimmed by 3 bases and J by 5 bases, 9 bases remained unmatched. The germline CDR1 and CDR2 sequences are KGHSH and LQKENI. This CDR3 contains 15 residues. For the CDR3, the DNA is TGTGCCAGCTCACCCCCCGGGACAGAATTATATGGCTACACCTTC. Its translation: CASSPPGTELYGYTF.

V usage is TRBV6-5 and J usage is TRBJ2-7; 7 bases line up with TRBD2. CDR1 is MNHEY and CDR2 is SVGAGI in the germline V gene. The CDR3 covers 14 residues. The J segment lost 5 bases and the V segment lost 0 bases, leaving 4 bases of the junction unmatched. The CDR3 spells CASSYSAGVHEQYF. In nucleotides, the CDR3 is TGTGCCAGCAGTTACTCTGCGGGAGTACACGAGCAGTACTTC.

The rearrangement uses TRBV29-1 and TRBJ2-5; the D gene is possibly TRBD1 (5 bases). V lost 5 bases and J lost 4, with 11 bases in between. The germline gives CDR1 SQVTM, CDR2 ANQGSEA. This CDR3 spans 12 amino acids. The CDR3 sequence is CSVPTGAETQYF. The CDR3, as DNA: TGCAGCGTTCCAACTGGGGCAGAGACCCAGTACTTC.

The rearrangement links TRBV9 to TRBJ2-1; D remains unclear. V was trimmed by 4 bases and J by 9 bases, leaving 20 bases between them. The CDR3 sequence is 15 residues long. Germline V gives CDR1 SGDLS, CDR2 YYNGEE. The CDR3 is CASSPRTSPDREQFF. CDR3 DNA: TGTGCCAGCAGCCCTCGGACCTCCCCGGATCGTGAGCAGTTCTTC.

The V gene is TRBV24-1, the J gene TRBJ1-2; 7 bases map to TRBD1. The CDR3 sequence is 12 residues long. Germline trimming cut 6 bases from V and 7 bases from J; bases unmatched to any gene: 4. Germline V gene sequence: CDR1 KGHDR, CDR2 SFDVKD. The CDR3 reads CATSSRQGGYTF. The CDR3 DNA is TGTGCCACCAGTTCTCGACAGGGTGGCTACACCTTC.

This clonotype has just a few counts. The rearrangement uses TRBV7-6 and TRBJ2-3; TRBD2 matches at 11 bases. The germline CDR1 and CDR2 sequences are SGHVS and FNYEAQ. V trimming: 5 bases; J trimming: 4 bases; junction bases outside the gene matches: 5. This CDR3 region has 15 residues. CDR3 nucleotide sequence: TGTGCCAGCAGCGAACTAGCGGGGGCCTCAGATACGCAGTATTTT. Its translation is CASSELAGASDTQYF. Full variable domain (remainder filled in from reference TRBV7-6 and TRBJ2-3): GAGVSQSPRYKVTKRGQDVALRCDPISGHVSLYWYRQALGQGPEFLTYFNYEAQQDKSGLPNDRFSAERPEGSISTLTIQRTEQRDSAMYRCASSELAGASDTQYFGPGTRLTVL.

This clonotype has just a few counts. The V and J genes are TRBV29-1 and TRBJ2-5; D unresolved. Between the trimmed V and J ends, which lost 0 bases and 7 bases, there was a span of 21 bases. CDR3 length: 16 residues. Germline V CDR1 and CDR2: SQVTM, ANQGSEA. The CDR3 DNA sequence: TGCAGCGTTGAAGATGAGACCAAACCCGTGGGATGGACCCAGTACTTC. Translated: CSVEDETKPVGWTQYF.